Each of the 23 T cell receptor beta chains below was sequenced from the same sample in a study of T-cell memory formation after mild COVID-19. MiXCR was run by TCRdb on the 5' RACE reads, yielding one entry per CDR3 protein. The sample records 470,000 or so distinct CDR3 sequences, 15% to 20% being singletons. The sequenced sample was PBMCs or a T cell subset sorted from them (not recorded which). These receptors were taken from an adult woman who had mild COVID-19 (a few samples of this study predate the infection). Cell type and time point are not known.

In this sample, this clonotype turned up many times. This chain joins TRBV11-1 and TRBJ1-1, with TRBD1 as a possible D gene (5 bases). There are 15 residues in the CDR3. Germline CDR1 and CDR2: SGHAT and FQDESV (reference sequence). The V end was cut by 4 bases, the J end by 4 bases, with 16 bases between. The CDR3 sequence: CASSSRAGQGTEAFF. CDR3 bases: TGTGCCAGCAGCTCCCGAGCCGGGCAGGGCACTGAAGCTTTCTTT.

This clonotype occurred a few times. This rearrangement joins TRBV7-9 to TRBJ2-5; D gene ambiguous. Trimming took 1 base from V and 3 from J, leaving 6 bases between them. CDR3 length: 13 residues. Germline CDR1 and CDR2: SEHNR and FQNEAQ (reference sequence). In DNA form, the CDR3 reads TGTGCCAGCAGCTTAGAAGGCAAAGAGACCCAGTACTTC. This encodes CASSLEGKETQYF.

This sequence joins TRBV7-3 and TRBJ2-1; 7 bases agree with TRBD2. This CDR3 comprises 15 residues. Germline values: CDR1 SGHTA, CDR2 FQGTGA. The trim removed 6 bases at V and 2 bases at J, leaving 7 bases unmatched. This CDR3 is CASSQRGGTYNEQFF. The CDR3 DNA follows: TGTGCCAGCAGTCAGCGGGGAGGGACCTACAATGAGCAGTTCTTC.

The chain uses TRBV7-9 and TRBJ2-7; 10 positions match TRBD2. This CDR3 has 16 residues. Trimming at V came to 2 bases and at J to 1 base, leaving 5 bases not matched to a gene. From germline, CDR1 is SEHNR and CDR2 FQNEAQ (reference sequence). CDR3 in DNA: TGTGCCAGCAGCTTACTAGCGGGAGTTTGGTCCTACGAGCAGTACTTC. This encodes CASSLLAGVWSYEQYF.

This clonotype was observed a few times. The CDR3 coding sequence is TGCGCCAGCAGCCGGTTTTCGAGCGGGGGGAAAGAGACCCAGTACTTC. Its translation: CASSRFSSGGKETQYF. J is TRBJ2-5 and V is TRBV4-1, with 9 bases that match TRBD2. V was clipped by 4 bases and J by 3 bases; unmatched bases: 9. CDR1 is MGHRA and CDR2 is YSYEKL in the germline V gene. The CDR3 length is 16 residues.

This chain joins TRBV5-1 and TRBJ2-1; TRBD2 matches 11 bases. With V trimmed by 4 bases and J by 6 bases, 6 bases remained unmatched. The CDR3 is made up of 15 amino acids. The germline CDR1 and CDR2 sequences are SGHRS and YFSETQ. The CDR3 bases are TGCGCCAGCAGCCCTATAGCGGGAGGGGGCAATGAGCAGTTCTTC. It codes for CASSPIAGGGNEQFF.

The gene calls are TRBV5-6 and TRBJ2-7; perhaps TRBD2 as D (7 bases). Germline V gives CDR1 SGHDT, CDR2 YYEEEE. This CDR3 is built from 15 residues. V was trimmed by 6 bases and J by 5 bases, leaving 21 bases between them. The CDR3 DNA reads TGTGCCAGCAACCCCTCCCTCGGGGGGCGGAACGAGCAGTACTTC. Translated: CASNPSLGGRNEQYF.

This chain links TRBV2 with TRBJ1-1; TRBD1 might be the D (6 bases). CDR1 and CDR2 from the germline V gene are SNHLY and FYNNEI. The CDR3 has 15 amino acids. With 6 bases removed from V and 4 bases from J, the gap between germline ends came to 18 bases. The CDR3 DNA reads as TGTGCCAGCAGGAACCAACAGGGATTCGGCACTGAAGCTTTCTTT. It translates to CASRNQQGFGTEAFF.

The V gene is TRBV9, the J gene TRBJ2-5; TRBD1 or TRBD2 may be the D gene (5 bases each). This CDR3 has 15 residues. CDR1 and CDR2 (germline): SGDLS, YYNGEE. Trimming cost V 0 bases and J 2 bases, with 11 bases left between them. The CDR3 bases are TGTGCCAGCAGCGTAGAAGGGACGGGACAAGAGACCCAGTACTTC. Translation gives CASSVEGTGQETQYF.

The chain combines TRBV2 with TRBJ2-3; TRBD1 aligns across 12 bases. The germline V gene encodes CDR1 SNHLY and CDR2 FYNNEI. The CDR3 totals 15 residues. J lost 6 bases, V lost 4 bases, and 5 bases had no gene match. For the CDR3, the DNA is TGTGCCAGCAGTGTGGGACAGGGGGCGCGTGATACGCAGTATTTT. Protein product: CASSVGQGARDTQYF.

This clonotype was observed many times. The chain carries TRBV5-1 and TRBJ2-7, with unresolved D. This CDR3 contains 16 residues. Germline V lookup: CDR1 SGHRS, CDR2 YFSETQ. The germline V and J ends were trimmed by 4 bases and 3 bases, with 20 bases remaining between them. The CDR3 bases are TGCGCCAGCAGCCGCCACATGCTCTCCCCCCTCTACGAGCAGTACTTC. It translates to CASSRHMLSPLYEQYF.

This clonotype was counted only a few times. This chain joins TRBV5-1 and TRBJ2-3, with D unresolved. The CDR3 totals 15 residues. Germline V CDR1 and CDR2: SGHRS, YFSETQ. The germline V and J ends were trimmed by 4 bases and 3 bases, with 15 bases remaining between them. CDR3 region: CASSPMGIPTDTQYF. The CDR3 DNA is TGCGCCAGCAGCCCCATGGGGATTCCGACAGATACGCAGTATTTT.

This clonotype showed up just a few times. The J gene is TRBJ1-5, the V gene TRBV24-1, with 8 bases that match TRBD1. In germline, CDR1 is KGHDR, CDR2 SFDVKD. The CDR3 runs to 18 residues. Germline trimming cut 5 bases from V and 3 bases from J; bases unmatched to any gene: 14. The chain's CDR3 is CATSVTSHGTGFNQPQHF. The CDR3 coding sequence is TGTGCCACCAGTGTCACCTCTCATGGGACAGGTTTCAATCAGCCCCAGCATTTT.

This clonotype was counted between two and nine times. The genes are TRBV25-1 and TRBJ2-1; D unresolved. The CDR3 extends over 12 amino acids. V gave up 3 bases and J gave up 10 bases, with 10 bases separating them. Per the germline V gene, CDR1 is MGHDK and CDR2 is SYGVNS. CDR3 bases: TGTGCCAGCAGTGATTTGGTCGGCGAGCAGTTCTTC. Encoded protein: CASSDLVGEQFF.

The chain is built from TRBV12-3 or TRBV12-4 and TRBJ2-1; D remains ambiguous. This CDR3 region has 15 residues. V lost 3 bases and J 10 bases, leaving 19 bases between the germline ends. The CDR3 DNA follows: TGTGCCAGCAGTTTCCTAATTGACCTCTCGGAAGAGCAGTTCTTC. It translates to CASSFLIDLSEEQFF.

This clonotype was observed a few times. The V and J genes are TRBV4-1 and TRBJ2-1; 11 nucleotides line up with TRBD1. J lost 10 bases, V lost 4 bases, and 3 bases had no gene match. The CDR3 sequence is 13 residues long. CDR1 is MGHRA, CDR2 YSYEKL, per germline. CDR3 loop: CASSRTGGWEQFF. CDR3 sequence (DNA): TGCGCCAGCAGCCGGACAGGGGGCTGGGAGCAGTTCTTC.

The rearrangement joins TRBV2 to TRBJ2-7, with 10 bases fitting TRBD1. V shed 7 bases and J 3 bases; nucleotides not matched to a gene: 3. The V gene's germline CDR1 is SNHLY and CDR2 FYNNEI. CDR3 length: 13 amino acids. The CDR3 DNA is TGTGCCAGCAATGACAGGGGGCTCTACGAGCAGTACTTC. This codes for CASNDRGLYEQYF.

The chain employs TRBV5-1 and TRBJ1-2; tentatively, D is TRBD1 (5 bases). Germline V CDR1 and CDR2: SGHRS, YFSETQ. CDR3 length: 16 amino acids. V lost 0 bases and J lost 2, with 14 bases in between. CDR3 amino acids: CASSLELSGGNYGYTF. The CDR3 nucleotides read TGCGCCAGCAGCTTGGAATTATCGGGGGGGAACTATGGCTACACCTTC.

This clonotype turned up a few times. This sequence joins TRBV7-3 and TRBJ1-2; TRBD1 aligns across 7 bases. Germline V gene lookup returns CDR1 SGHTA and CDR2 FQGTGA. Trimming at V came to 5 bases and at J to 4 bases, leaving 7 bases not matched to a gene. The CDR3 spans 14 residues. The CDR3 bases are TGTGCCAGCAGCAACGGTCCAGGGGGCTATGGCTACACCTTC. Its protein is CASSNGPGGYGYTF.

This clonotype has a handful of counts. The V gene is TRBV23-1, the J gene TRBJ1-6, with D uncertain. TRBV23-1 counts as an open reading frame of uncertain function. The V end was cut by 3 bases, the J end by 7 bases, with 7 bases between. This CDR3 is built from 13 residues. The CDR3 here is CASSQTRNSPLHF. The CDR3 DNA follows: TGCGCCAGCAGTCAGACCAGGAATTCACCCCTCCACTTT.

Many counts were recorded for this clonotype. The chain is built from TRBV7-9 and TRBJ1-1; 9 bases are a match to TRBD1. The V gene's germline CDR1 is SEHNR and CDR2 FQNEAQ (reference sequence). This CDR3 has 13 residues. Trimming at V came to 4 bases and at J to 5 bases, leaving 2 bases not matched to a gene. The CDR3 nucleotides are TGTGCCAGCAGCTGGGGACAGGGAACTGAAGCTTTCTTT. This codes for CASSWGQGTEAFF.

The chain links TRBV5-4 to TRBJ1-6; D uncertain. The CDR3 covers 14 residues. Deletions cut 0 bases from V and 9 bases from J, with 10 bases between. Germline V gene data show CDR1 as SGHNT and CDR2 as YYREEE (reference sequence). The CDR3 protein is CASSLVGVSSPLHF. In nucleotides, the CDR3 is TGTGCCAGCAGCTTGGTAGGAGTTAGTTCACCCCTCCACTTT.

A remark on this clonotype: At one end, the junction sequence differs from germline, possibly due to a read error. The chain is built from TRBV4-2 and TRBJ1-6; perhaps TRBD1 as D (6 bases). Germline V gene lookup returns CDR1 LGHNA and CDR2 YNFKEQ. This CDR3 has 17 residues. The CDR3 reads CASSQAGVRGRNSPLRF. The CDR3 DNA reads TGTGCCAGCAGCCAAGCGGGAGTCAGGGGACGTAATTCACCCCTCCGCTTT.